This T cell receptor beta chain derives from a study of graft-versus-host responses after intestinal transplantation. As for the study in general: All of the recipients had induction that used anti-thymocyte globulin, then tacrolimus and steroids for 2 to 3 years.

Some clones are missing from TCRdb's copy, which holds only in-frame ones; the method was immunoSEQ multiplex PCR. The sample has about 94,000 clones, around nine tenths seen once. A remark on this clone: The target antigen is unknown.

The clonotype comes from a human donor who received an intestinal transplant. The starting material was unstimulated CD8+ T cells sorted from spleen or lymph node cells, obtained before intestinal transplant.

This CDR3 reads CASSFSGTDNEQFF. The DNA for the CDR3 is TGCGCCAGCAGCTTTTCCGGGACAGACAATGAGCAGTTCTTC. The V and J genes are TRBV5-1 and TRBJ2-1; TRBD1 agrees at 7 bases. From germline, CDR1 is SGHRS and CDR2 YFSETQ. The CDR3 is 14 amino acids. The trim removed 2 bases at V and 5 bases at J, leaving 4 bases unmatched.